These T cell receptor beta chains were read from a single sample in a study of Ad26.COV2.S vaccination and SARS-CoV-2 variants. TCRdb's copy holds only in-frame clones and misses some; the assay was immunoSEQ multiplex PCR. The sample has about 440,000 clones, roughly 88% seen once. This specimen consisted of peripheral blood, obtained in a trial of Ad26.COV2.S vaccine versus placebo. These receptors came from a person aged 18-65 years who received the Ad26.COV2.S COVID-19 vaccine or a placebo. Each CDR3 is given with its conserved first and last residue. The order of the fields is V gene, clone size, J gene, D gene, CDR3 protein, CDR3 DNA. D genes are given only for firm matches. Clone size is not always given. Where it is, it says once, few, many or a class for expanded clones.

>TRBV7-2|.|TRBJ1-2|.
CASSSGGGLYGYTF
TGTGCCAGCAGCTCGGGCGGGGGACTCTATGGCTACACCTTC
>TRBV9|.|TRBJ2-7|TRBD2
CASSVDPSGIYYEQYF
TGTGCCAGCAGCGTAGATCCTAGCGGGATTTACTACGAGCAGTACTTC
>TRBV28|.|TRBJ1-5|.
CASSSQGWGNQPQHF
TGTGCCAGCAGTTCTCAGGGTTGGGGCAATCAGCCCCAGCATTTT
>TRBV29-1|.|TRBJ2-1|.
CSVEDLLGGGIDEQFF
TGCAGCGTTGAAGATCTTCTTGGAGGTGGGATCGATGAGCAGTTCTTC
>TRBV1|.|TRBJ2-7|.
CTSSLRVGTSDTPSYEQYF
TGCACCAGCAGCCTCCGGGTAGGGACTAGCGACACTCCTTCCTACGAGCAGTACTTC
>TRBV5-1|.|TRBJ2-7|TRBD2
CASSLYGGDYEQYF
TGCGCCAGCAGCCTGTACGGGGGGGACTACGAGCAGTACTTC
>TRBV9|once|TRBJ2-1|TRBD2
CASSVGLISGISSYNEQFF
TGTGCCAGCAGCGTAGGTTTGATTAGCGGGATCAGCTCCTACAATGAGCAGTTCTTC
>TRBV19|.|TRBJ2-7|TRBD2
CASSITGGLADSSYEQYF
TGTGCCAGTAGTATCACAGGCGGACTAGCGGACTCCTCCTACGAGCAGTACTTC
>TRBV5-4|once|TRBJ1-1|TRBD1
CASSIRDREATEAFF
TGTGCCAGCAGCATCCGGGACAGGGAAGCGACTGAAGCTTTCTTT
>TRBV5-1|.|TRBJ2-7|.
CASSFGRGLYEQYF
TGCGCCAGCAGCTTTGGCAGGGGACTCTACGAGCAGTACTTC
>TRBV7-9|few|TRBJ2-5|.
CASSLGAGTQYF
TGTGCCAGCAGCTTAGGGGCGGGGACCCAGTACTTC
>TRBV11-3|.|TRBJ2-7|TRBD1
CASSLGTGSYEQYF
TGTGCCAGCAGCTTAGGGACAGGCTCCTACGAGCAGTACTTC
>TRBV10-3|.|TRBJ2-1|TRBD2
CAISLAGPTGEQFF
TGTGCCATCAGCCTAGCGGGACCTACCGGTGAGCAGTTCTTC
>TRBV6-5|.|TRBJ1-4|.
CASSYLPRGPYEKLFF
TGTGCCAGCAGTTACCTACCCCGCGGCCCGTACGAAAAACTGTTTTTT
>TRBV6-1|.|TRBJ1-6|.
CASSEAKGDRLWSSYNSPLHF
TGTGCCAGCAGTGAAGCCAAAGGGGATCGACTTTGGAGCTCCTATAATTCACCCCTCCACTTT
>TRBV10-3|.|TRBJ1-1|.
CAISSGSLTEAFF
TGTGCCATCAGCTCCGGGTCCCTCACTGAAGCTTTCTTT
>TRBV27|.|TRBJ1-1|TRBD1
CASRPPWGTEIINTEAFF
TGTGCCAGCCGACCACCCTGGGGGACAGAAATTATTAACACTGAAGCTTTCTTT
>TRBV19|.|TRBJ1-2|.
CASLATGSYYGYTF
TGTGCCAGCCTCGCGACAGGCTCCTACTATGGCTACACCTTC
>TRBV5-1|.|TRBJ2-2|.
CATAGLTNTGELFF
TGCGCCACCGCGGGACTTACTAACACCGGGGAGCTGTTTTTT
>TRBV29-1|.|TRBJ1-2|TRBD1
CSVAGTGGYGYTF
TGCAGCGTTGCCGGGACAGGGGGCTATGGCTACACCTTC
>TRBV5-1|.|TRBJ2-7|TRBD1
CASSATGMPYEQYF
TGCGCCAGCAGCGCGACAGGGATGCCCTACGAGCAGTACTTC
>TRBV5-4|.|TRBJ1-1|.
CASSLPGGEAFF
TGTGCCAGCAGCTTGCCTGGGGGTGAAGCTTTCTTT
>TRBV4-2|.|TRBJ2-2|TRBD2
CASSQGGGGVTGELFF
TGTGCCAGCAGCCAAGGCGGGGGAGGCGTCACCGGGGAGCTGTTTTTT
>TRBV6-5|.|TRBJ2-3|.
CASSYEGDTQYF
TGTGCCAGCAGTTACGAGGGGGATACGCAGTATTTT
>TRBV7-2|.|TRBJ2-3|TRBD2
CASSLDRPAGATDTQYF
TGTGCCAGCAGCTTAGATCGTCCAGCGGGAGCCACAGATACGCAGTATTTT
>TRBV2|.|TRBJ2-5|.
CASSLGAGETQYF
TGTGCCAGCTCCTTAGGGGCCGGGGAGACCCAGTACTTC
>TRBV19|.|TRBJ2-7|.
CASSIETPAYEQYF
TGTGCCAGTAGTATAGAAACTCCAGCCTACGAGCAGTACTTC
>TRBV28|.|TRBJ1-5|.
CASSLLQGMVIGNQPQHF
TGTGCCAGCAGTTTATTACAGGGAATGGTTATCGGCAATCAGCCCCAGCATTTT
>TRBV7-6|once|TRBJ1-5|.
CASSLGGGNQPQHF
TGTGCCAGCAGCTTAGGGGGTGGCAATCAGCCCCAGCATTTT
>TRBV5-8|.|TRBJ2-7|.
CASTSDSSRFEQYF
TGTGCCAGCACCTCGGACAGCTCTCGTTTCGAGCAGTACTTC
>TRBV9|.|TRBJ2-1|TRBD2
CASSGSGSEGNEQFF
TGTGCCAGCAGCGGAAGCGGGAGTGAGGGAAATGAGCAGTTCTTC
>TRBV5-4|once|TRBJ2-1|TRBD2
CASSLRLAGVHEQFF
TGTGCCAGCAGCCTCAGACTAGCGGGAGTCCATGAGCAGTTCTTC